What follows are 30 T cell receptor beta chains derived from one specimen sequenced in a study of Graves' ophthalmopathy and Graves' hyperthyroidism. RNA transcripts served as template for amplifying TCR beta CDR3 sequences. Amplification began with first-round RT-PCR using HTBI primers, then second-round multiplex PCR was performed. TCRdb recomputed calls from the multiplex PCR reads with MiXCR, one row per CDR3 protein. The table has 45,000 to 60,000 distinct CDR3 sequences, roughly 47% seen once. Material for sequencing was peripheral blood. These receptors originate from an adult woman with Graves' ophthalmopathy.

This clonotype is medium-sized by share. This chain uses TRBV20-1 with TRBJ2-7; a weak D match, TRBD2 (5 bases). The germline CDR1 and CDR2 sequences are DFQATT and SNEGSKA (reference sequence). This CDR3 has 14 amino acids. V shed 0 bases and J shed 0 bases, with 9 bases lying between them. CDR3 in DNA: TGCAGTGCTAGAGAAGCGGAAGGCTCCTACGAGCAGTACTTC. Protein sequence: CSAREAEGSYEQYF.

Only a few counts were recorded for this clonotype. The chain employs TRBV15 and TRBJ1-6; D is unresolved. This CDR3 is 16 amino acids long. Trimming took off 0 bases at V and 0 bases at J, with 6 bases between the two ends. Looked up from germline, CDR1 is LNHNV and CDR2 is YYDKDF (reference sequence). The CDR3 DNA is TGTGCCACCAGCAGAGATTGGAGCTCCTATAATTCACCCCTCCACTTT. Protein product: CATSRDWSSYNSPLHF. The full variable domain, its missing parts supplied by reference TRBV15 and TRBJ1-6, is DAMVIQNPRYQVTQFGKPVTLSCSQTLNHNVMYWYQQKSSQAPKLLFHYYDKDFNNEADTPDNFQSRRPNTSFCFLDIRSPGLGDTAMYLCATSRDWSSYNSPLHFGNGTRLTVT.

On this clonotype: This could be a read error, since a much larger clone is one nucleotide away. This chain joins TRBV12-3 or TRBV12-4 and TRBJ2-3; D is tentatively TRBD1 or TRBD2 (5 bases each). V was shortened by 10 bases and J by 4 bases, with 18 bases between the two germline ends. CDR3 length: 14 amino acids. The DNA for the CDR3 is TGTGCCAACAGGATCACGGGGTGGGCAGATACGCAGTATTTT. Protein: CANRITGWADTQYF.

By frequency in the sample, this clonotype is medium-sized. The chain employs TRBV10-3 and TRBJ2-3; maybe TRBD1 (6 bases). With 0 bases removed from V and 1 base from J, the gap between germline ends came to 11 bases. The germline V gene encodes CDR1 ENHRY and CDR2 SYGVKD. The CDR3 spans 16 residues. The chain's CDR3 is CAISESGAGGTDTQYF. CDR3 in DNA: TGTGCCATCAGTGAGTCCGGCGCAGGGGGCACAGATACGCAGTATTTT.

In regard to this clonotype: An end of the junction differs from the germline gene, which may be a read error. V is TRBV29-1 and J is TRBJ2-4; TRBD2 is a possible D gene (5 bases). Germline-derived CDR1 and CDR2 are SQVTM and ANQGSEA. The CDR3 totals 16 residues. The CDR3 DNA is TGCAGCGTGTATCTCCGGGATTTCTTAGCCAAAAACGTTCAGTGCTTC. This encodes CSVYLRDFLAKNVQCF.

To note about this clonotype: A much larger clone differs from this one at a single base, so this may be a read error. The chain is built from TRBV27 and TRBJ2-3; D might be TRBD1 (5 bases). In germline, CDR1 is MNHEY, CDR2 SMNVEV (reference sequence). The CDR3 totals 14 residues. The CDR3 sequence: CASRFRGLTDTQYF. The CDR3 nucleotides are TGTGCCAGCCGTTTTAGGGGTTTGACAGATACGCAGTATTTT.

Comment on this clonotype: Given a much more abundant clone one base away, this may be a read error. This chain links TRBV7-2 with TRBJ2-1, with 7 bases that match TRBD2. The CDR3 is made up of 15 amino acids. Germline V CDR1 and CDR2: SGHTA, FQGNSA. CDR3 nucleotides: TGTGCCAGCAGCCCTGAGGGGAGGGCCGAAGTTGAGCGGTTCTTC. Protein sequence: CASSPEGRAEVERFF.

This clonotype was recorded many times. The chain links TRBV7-9 to TRBJ1-1, with 7 bases matching TRBD1. The V and J ends lost 0 bases and 1 base, in that order; junction bases with no gene match: 8. This CDR3 is built from 17 residues. The V gene's germline CDR1 is SEHNR and CDR2 FQNEAQ (reference sequence). In nucleotides, the CDR3 is TGTGCCAGCAGCTTAGCTGCTAGTACAGGGGCGAACACTGAAGCTTTCTTT. It specifies CASSLAASTGANTEAFF.

By sample share, this clonotype is medium-sized (0.01 to 0.1%). This chain joins TRBV7-8 and TRBJ2-1; TRBD2 is a possible D gene (6 bases). Germline V CDR1 and CDR2: SGHVS, FQNEAQ. Deletions cut 6 bases from V and 9 bases from J, with 9 bases between. The CDR3 totals 11 residues. The chain's CDR3 is CASRGLGEQFF. The CDR3 DNA is TGTGCCAGCAGGGGACTGGGTGAGCAGTTCTTC.

This chain uses TRBV5-1 with TRBJ2-3; D is unclear. The V end lost 0 bases, the J end lost 3 bases, and 8 bases lay between the germline ends. Germline values: CDR1 SGHRS, CDR2 YFSETQ. The CDR3 is 14 amino acids. The CDR3 region has the DNA TGCGCCAGCAGCTTGGCCACGTCTACAGATACGCAGTATTTT. It codes for CASSLATSTDTQYF.

The V and J genes are TRBV20-1 and TRBJ2-3, with TRBD1 as a possible D gene (7 bases). Germline V lookup: CDR1 DFQATT, CDR2 SNEGSKA (reference sequence). The CDR3 runs to 19 residues. V shed 0 bases and J shed 4 bases, with 26 bases lying between them. The CDR3: CSARDLIGGDTGEADTQYF. The CDR3 region has the DNA TGCAGTGCTAGAGATCTGATAGGGGGCGACACCGGGGAGGCAGATACGCAGTATTTT.

V usage is TRBV19 and J usage is TRBJ1-6, with 7 bases lining up with TRBD1. The CDR3 has 15 amino acids. With V trimmed by 10 bases and J by 7 bases, 13 bases remained unmatched. The V gene's germline CDR1 is LNHDA and CDR2 SQIVND (reference sequence). CDR3: CATKGDRPSNSPLHF. The CDR3 DNA follows: TGTGCCACCAAGGGGGACAGACCATCGAATTCACCCCTCCACTTT. The variable domain in full, completed from reference TRBV19 and TRBJ1-6, reads DGGITQSPKYLFRKEGQNVTLSCEQNLNHDAMYWYRQDPGQGLRLIYYSQIVNDFQKGDIAEGYSVSREKKESFPLTVTSAQKNPTAFYLCATKGDRPSNSPLHFGNGTRLTVT.

This clonotype appeared once. The chain couples TRBV28 to TRBJ1-1; weak D call: TRBD1 (5 bases). The CDR3 extends over 14 amino acids. CDR1 and CDR2 (germline): MDHEN, SYDVKM. The V and J ends lost 3 bases and 8 bases respectively, with 16 bases between them. The CDR3 coding sequence is TGTGCCAGCAGTTTGCCCTCCGGGACCGACGAAGCTTTCTTT. It encodes CASSLPSGTDEAFF. Based on the CDR3 plus reference TRBV28 and TRBJ1-1, the full variable domain is DVKVTQSSRYLVKRTGEKVFLECVQDMDHENMFWYRQDPGLGLRLIYFSYDVKMKEKGDIPEGYSVSREKKERFSLILESASTNQTSMYLCASSLPSGTDEAFFGQGTRLTVV.

The V call is TRBV4-3, the J call TRBJ2-7, with 9 bases that match TRBD2. The CDR3 sequence is 15 residues long. J was trimmed by 6 bases and V by 4 bases; bases with no gene match: 10. CDR1 is LGHNA and CDR2 is YSLEER in the germline V gene. The CDR3 DNA reads as TGCGCCAGCAGCCCAGGGACAGCGGGGGGCTTCGAGCAGTACTTC. This translates into CASSPGTAGGFEQYF.

Note on this clonotype: This may be a read error: a much more frequent sequence differs by one nucleotide. CDR3 amino acids: CASSLTQQGGTYEQYF. As DNA, the CDR3 is TGTGCCAGCAGTTTAACTCAACAGGGCGGGACCTACGAGCAGTACTTC. V and J are TRBV27 and TRBJ2-7; D may correspond to TRBD1 or TRBD2 (6 bases each). The germline CDR1 and CDR2 sequences are MNHEY and SMNVEV (reference sequence). The CDR3 consists of 16 residues. V was pared by 2 bases and J by 2 bases, with 16 bases between.

CDR3 in DNA: TGTGCCAGCAGCGTCACCGGGTTAACCTACGAGCAGTACTTC. Translation gives CASSVTGLTYEQYF. This rearrangement joins TRBV9 to TRBJ2-7; D remains unclear. This CDR3 region has 14 residues. V dropped 2 bases and J dropped 2 bases, with 11 bases sitting between them. The germline V gene has CDR1 SGDLS and CDR2 YYNGEE.

This chain connects TRBV19 to TRBJ2-1; TRBD2 matches at 9 bases. J lost 10 bases, V lost 7 bases, and 11 bases had no gene match. The CDR3 runs 14 residues. The germline gives CDR1 LNHDA, CDR2 SQIVND (reference sequence). The CDR3 DNA follows: TGTGCCAGTATCCCGGGTAGCGGGAGTGGGGAGCAGTTCTTC. Residues: CASIPGSGSGEQFF.

The table lists this clonotype with many counts. The gene calls are TRBV4-3 and TRBJ2-1, with a tentative D call TRBD1 (6 bases). This CDR3 is built from 14 residues. V lost 0 bases, J lost 5 bases, and 8 bases lay in between. Germline CDR1 and CDR2: LGHNA and YSLEER. CDR3 nucleotide sequence: TGCGCCAGCAGCCAAGATAACAGGGACAATGAGCAGTTCTTC. It is translated as CASSQDNRDNEQFF.

The table lists this clonotype with many counts. Being one base from a much bigger clone, this may be a read error. This sequence joins TRBV7-3 and TRBJ2-3; D gene ambiguous. Germline CDR1 is SGHTA and CDR2 is FQGTGA. The CDR3 loop spans 13 amino acids. CDR3 sequence: CVSSLRSTDTQYF. The CDR3, as DNA: TGTGTCAGCAGCTTAAGGAGCACAGATACGCAGTATTTT.

Concerning this clonotype: The conserved final phenylalanine or tryptophan is absent from the CDR3, which likely points to a read error. No DNA is shown, since the ends of the CDR3 on it are uncertain; the CDR3 is the one TCRdb lists. V gene TRBV6-1 combines with J gene TRBJ1-6. The CDR3 is 8 amino acids long, termini counted. Germline CDR1 MNHNS, CDR2 SASEGT. The CDR3 reads CASSEALP.

The chain uses TRBV20-1 and TRBJ2-7; D gene uncertain. The CDR3 covers 15 residues. Looked up from germline, CDR1 is DFQATT and CDR2 is SNEGSKA (reference sequence). Deletions cut 6 bases from V and 6 bases from J, with 24 bases between. CDR3 coding DNA: TGCAGTGCCAGCCAACGCGTAAGCTCAAGGCGCGAGCAGTACTTC. Translating it yields CSASQRVSSRREQYF.

This clonotype has at least ten counts. This chain uses TRBV20-1 with TRBJ1-3; unclear D gene. V shed 2 bases and J shed 4 bases, with 9 bases lying between them. CDR3 length: 13 amino acids. Germline V lookup: CDR1 DFQATT, CDR2 SNEGSKA (reference sequence). The CDR3 loop is CSARPGSGNTIYF. The CDR3 nucleotides read TGCAGTGCTAGACCCGGCTCCGGAAACACCATATATTTT.

The table lists this clonotype with a count of one. The V and J genes are TRBV6-2 or TRBV6-3 and TRBJ2-1, with 12 nucleotides matching TRBD2. This CDR3 comprises 15 residues. With V trimmed by 5 bases and J by 12 bases, 11 bases remained unmatched. Germline-derived CDR1 and CDR2 are MNHEY and SVGEGT. The CDR3 region is CASSPTSGSSDTQFF. DNA for the CDR3: TGTGCCAGCAGTCCGACTAGCGGGAGTTCAGATACGCAGTTCTTC.

This clonotype was recorded many times. V gene TRBV5-8 combines with J gene TRBJ2-7; D gene uncertain. The germline V gene encodes CDR1 SGHTS and CDR2 YDEGEE. This CDR3 is 11 amino acids long. V lost 1 base, J lost 6 bases, and 5 bases lay in between. The CDR3 here is CASSLYSEQYF. The CDR3 nucleotides are TGTGCCAGCAGCTTGTATTCCGAGCAGTACTTC.

This clonotype has ten or more counts. The chain is built from TRBV7-2 and TRBJ1-4; no firm D call. Trimming cost V 5 bases and J 8 bases, with 18 bases left between them. CDR3 length: 15 residues. Looked up from germline, CDR1 is SGHTA and CDR2 is FQGNSA. Here the CDR3 DNA reads TGTGCCAGCAGCCCGTCTAGCGGGCCATGGGAAAAACTGTTTTTT. This codes for CASSPSSGPWEKLFF.

The table lists this clonotype with many counts. The chain recombines TRBV19 with TRBJ1-2; the D is unclear. This CDR3 has 13 residues. The V and J ends lost 5 bases and 4 bases respectively, with 11 bases between them. Germline V gene sequence: CDR1 LNHDA, CDR2 SQIVND (reference sequence). The CDR3 loop reads CASSSAGGYGYTF. The CDR3 DNA sequence: TGTGCCAGTAGTTCAGCGGGCGGCTATGGCTACACCTTC.

This clonotype was seen many times. This chain uses TRBV16 with TRBJ1-6, with D possibly being TRBD1 (5 bases). Germline V lookup: CDR1 KGHSY, CDR2 FQNENV. The CDR3 contains 16 residues. V lost 0 bases and J lost 10, with 16 bases in between. CDR3 bases: TGTGCCAGCAGCCAATCTGGCGGGGCGCTGGGATCACCCCTCCACTTT. Protein product: CASSQSGGALGSPLHF.

This chain uses TRBV7-2 with TRBJ2-3; 14 bases are shared with TRBD2. The CDR3 totals 16 residues. Germline V gene sequence: CDR1 SGHTA, CDR2 FQGNSA. V dropped 8 bases and J dropped 6; count of bases not matched to a gene: 10. The CDR3 protein is CASAPGLAGEQDTQYF. CDR3 DNA: TGTGCCAGCGCCCCGGGACTAGCGGGAGAGCAGGATACGCAGTATTTT.

In its sample, this clonotype was seen many times. The chain is built from TRBV11-2 and TRBJ2-7, with a tentative D call TRBD1 (6 bases). The CDR3 length is 12 residues. Looked up from germline, CDR1 is SGHAT and CDR2 is FQNNGV. V lost 1 base to trimming and J lost 6 bases, with 7 bases between them. DNA of the CDR3: TGTGCCAGCAGCTTAGGCAGGGGCGAGCAGTACTTC. This sequence encodes CASSLGRGEQYF.

This clonotype was detected ten times or more. V and J are TRBV15 and TRBJ2-1, with D unclear. The ends were cut back, 3 bases at V and 7 bases at J, with 13 bases in the middle. CDR1 and CDR2 (germline): LNHNV, YYDKDF (reference sequence). CDR3 size: 14 residues. The CDR3 reads CATSSFSSGNEQFF. The CDR3, as DNA: TGTGCCACCAGCAGTTTTTCTTCAGGTAATGAGCAGTTCTTC. The entire variable domain, with the rest obtained from reference TRBV15 and TRBJ2-1, is as follows: DAMVIQNPRYQVTQFGKPVTLSCSQTLNHNVMYWYQQKSSQAPKLLFHYYDKDFNNEADTPDNFQSRRPNTSFCFLDIRSPGLGDTAMYLCATSSFSSGNEQFFGPGTRLTVL.